These T cell receptor beta chains were read from a single sample in a study of control samples from healthy donors and cancer patients. The table came from immunoSEQ multiplex PCR; TCRdb's copy has only in-frame clones and leaves some out. The sample lists approximately 150,000 clones; about nine tenths were seen once. The sequencing input was blood. These receptors were collected from a man aged 25-40 years in good health. CDR3s include the opening cysteine and the closing phenylalanine or tryptophan. Fields, in order: D gene, clone size, J gene, V gene, CDR3 DNA, CDR3 protein. The D gene is left open where the match is weak. Rows may omit the clone size; those that give it use once, few, many or a size class.

.	.	TRBJ2-5	TRBV28	TGTGCCAGCAAGTTGGACATCCAAGAGACCCAGTACTTC	CASKLDIQETQYF
TRBD2	few	TRBJ2-1	TRBV5-1	TGCGCCAGCAGCTTGGCACTAGCGGGGGGGAATGAGCAGTTCTTC	CASSLALAGGNEQFF
.	.	TRBJ1-4	TRBV5-4	TGTGCCAGCAGCACAAGTGCTGCAACTAATGAAAAACTGTTTTTT	CASSTSAATNEKLFF
.	.	TRBJ2-7	TRBV28	TGTGCCAGCAGTTTAAGGGGTTTGGACGAGCAGTACTTC	CASSLRGLDEQYF
.	.	TRBJ1-5	TRBV9	TGTGCCAGCAGCGTAGAGATGGACCAGCCCCAGCATTTT	CASSVEMDQPQHF
.	.	TRBJ2-2	TRBV27	TGTGCCAGCAGTTCCAGGGGCTGGAACACCGGGGAGCTGTTTTTT	CASSSRGWNTGELFF
.	.	TRBJ1-6	TRBV6-1	TGTGCCAGCAGTGTACTGGACAGCTCCTATAATTCACCCCTCCACTTT	CASSVLDSSYNSPLHF
.	.	TRBJ1-5	TRBV10-3	TGTGCCATCGGGGACACGGATAGCAATCAGCCCCAGCATTTT	CAIGDTDSNQPQHF
TRBD1	.	TRBJ1-5	TRBV5-8	TGTGCCAGCAGCCAAACAGGGGGATGGAATCAGCCCCAGCATTTT	CASSQTGGWNQPQHF
TRBD1	.	TRBJ1-2	TRBV2	TGTGCCAGCAGTGAACAGGGGGTTGGCTACACCTTC	CASSEQGVGYTF
TRBD1	.	TRBJ1-2	TRBV7-9	TGTGCCAGCAGTTCACCTGGGACAGACCACTTCTATGGCTACACCTTC	CASSSPGTDHFYGYTF
.	.	TRBJ1-5	TRBV12-3/TRBV12-4	TGTGCCAGCAGTTTACGACCCAATCAGCCCCAGCATTTT	CASSLRPNQPQHF
TRBD1	.	TRBJ1-1	TRBV6-1	TGTGCCAGCAGTGAGCAGGGGGCCCTAGCCATGAACACTGAAGCTTTCTTT	CASSEQGALAMNTEAFF
TRBD1	.	TRBJ2-7	TRBV10-3	TGTGCCATCAGTGAACGGGCAGGGGGCAACGAGCAGTACTTC	CAISERAGGNEQYF
.	.	TRBJ1-5	TRBV19	TGTGCCAGTAGTCCACAGCAGGGTTATCAGCCCCAGCATTTT	CASSPQQGYQPQHF
TRBD1	.	TRBJ2-2	TRBV7-9	TGTGCCAGCAGCCGCCCCCTCAACACAGGGGCGAGTACCGGGGAGCTGTTTTTT	CASSRPLNTGASTGELFF
TRBD2	.	TRBJ2-7	TRBV5-1	TGCGCCAGCAGCTGGGGGGACTACACCTACGAGCAGTACTTC	CASSWGDYTYEQYF
TRBD1	once	TRBJ2-7	TRBV6-6	TGTGCCAGCAGTTATCCCGGGACAGGGGGCCGGGAGCAGTACTTC	CASSYPGTGGREQYF
.	few	TRBJ1-2	TRBV5-4	TGTGCCAGCAGCTTGCAACCCGGACAGACTAACTATGGCTACACCTTC	CASSLQPGQTNYGYTF
TRBD1	.	TRBJ2-7	TRBV19	TGTGCCAGTAGTATAGGGACAGGGGAAGGCTACGAGCAGTACTTC	CASSIGTGEGYEQYF
TRBD2	once	TRBJ2-3	TRBV7-2	TGTGCCAGCAGCTTAGGGCTAGCGGGGGCCGGAACAGATACGCAGTATTTT	CASSLGLAGAGTDTQYF
TRBD1	.	TRBJ1-6	TRBV10-3	TGTGCCATCAGTGAACAGGGGACTGGTTCACCCCTCCACTTT	CAISEQGTGSPLHF
.	.	TRBJ2-3	TRBV19	TGTGCCAGTAGAGACAGGTTTAGCACAGATACGCAGTATTTT	CASRDRFSTDTQYF
.	.	TRBJ1-1	TRBV5-1	TGCGCCAGCAGCTTTCGACTGAACACTGAAGCTTTCTTT	CASSFRLNTEAFF
TRBD1	.	TRBJ1-5	TRBV7-7	TGTGCCAGCAGCTTAGATCCGGACAGGGGACAGCCCCAGCATTTT	CASSLDPDRGQPQHF
.	.	TRBJ1-2	TRBV27	TGTGCCAGCAGTTTAGGGTCGGGCAGCTATGGCTACACCTTC	CASSLGSGSYGYTF
TRBD1	.	TRBJ2-1	TRBV14	TGTGCCAGCAGCAGGGACAGTTCCAATGAGCAGTTCTTC	CASSRDSSNEQFF
.	.	TRBJ2-3	TRBV5-8	TGTGCCAGCAGCTTGGGTGTCGGAGATACGCAGTATTTT	CASSLGVGDTQYF
.	.	TRBJ1-1	TRBV4-3	TGCGCCAGCAGCCAAGCCTCCGTAAACACTGAAGCTTTCTTT	CASSQASVNTEAFF
TRBD1	.	TRBJ1-1	TRBV28	TGTGCCAGCAGTTTAACCGGGACAGGGGGCGTACACACTGAAGCTTTCTTT	CASSLTGTGGVHTEAFF
TRBD1	.	TRBJ1-2	TRBV20-1	TGCAGTGCTAGTCCAATAGGGGGCCCCTATGGCTACACCTTC	CSASPIGGPYGYTF